Listed below are T cell receptor beta chains from one sample, sequenced in a study of T cells in Graves' hyperthyroidism and ophthalmopathy. From the multiplex PCR reads, TCRdb called clonotypes with MiXCR, one entry per CDR3 protein. The sample includes over 650,000 distinct CDR3 sequences, less than 20% of them seen just once. Sequenced sample: blood. The source is a man between 18 and 29 years old with Graves' hyperthyroidism. The CDR3 runs from the conserved cysteine through the conserved F or W. Expanded clones get a size class; other rows say once, few or many, or leave the size out.

j_call: TRBJ1-6
clone_size: .
v_call: TRBV10-3
cdr3_aa: CAVTGAFNSPLHF

j_call: TRBJ2-3
clone_size: few
v_call: TRBV15
cdr3_aa: CATSRGGFTDTQYF

j_call: TRBJ2-7
clone_size: .
v_call: TRBV15
cdr3_aa: CATSRDETGSHEQYF

j_call: TRBJ2-3
clone_size: once
v_call: TRBV12-3/TRBV12-4
cdr3_aa: CASSRSWGQLDTQYF

j_call: TRBJ2-7
clone_size: .
v_call: TRBV30
cdr3_aa: CAWSPGPGEQYF

j_call: TRBJ1-5
clone_size: .
v_call: TRBV11-2
cdr3_aa: CASSLEPGPYSNQPQHF

j_call: TRBJ1-6
clone_size: many
v_call: TRBV20-1
cdr3_aa: CSARLTGNSPLHF

j_call: TRBJ1-1
clone_size: many
v_call: TRBV12-3/TRBV12-4
cdr3_aa: CASSFMGGDEAFF

j_call: TRBJ1-5
clone_size: many
v_call: TRBV2
cdr3_aa: CASSEYLRRQPQHF

j_call: TRBJ2-6
clone_size: many
v_call: TRBV28
cdr3_aa: CASTLGQAGANVLTF

j_call: TRBJ1-6
clone_size: many
v_call: TRBV11-1
cdr3_aa: CASRQTGPWSPLHF

j_call: TRBJ2-7
clone_size: many
v_call: TRBV7-2
cdr3_aa: CASSPRGLGSYEQYF

j_call: TRBJ2-3
clone_size: .
v_call: TRBV6-2/TRBV6-3
cdr3_aa: CASSYEYGGASTDTQYF

j_call: TRBJ2-7
clone_size: .
v_call: TRBV11-2
cdr3_aa: CASSLGVFFYEQYF

j_call: TRBJ2-3
clone_size: few
v_call: TRBV7-9
cdr3_aa: CASSLRREGPDTQYF

j_call: TRBJ2-5
clone_size: few
v_call: TRBV29-1
cdr3_aa: CSVERMAIKTQYF

j_call: TRBJ2-3
clone_size: once
v_call: TRBV29-1
cdr3_aa: CSVEASGRAPDTQYF

j_call: TRBJ1-4
clone_size: few
v_call: TRBV28
cdr3_aa: CASSLLGGGKLFF

j_call: TRBJ1-3
clone_size: .
v_call: TRBV20-1
cdr3_aa: CSAGQGIGNTIYF

j_call: TRBJ2-7
clone_size: few
v_call: TRBV27
cdr3_aa: CASSGASGSGEQYF

j_call: TRBJ2-3
clone_size: few
v_call: TRBV6-1
cdr3_aa: CASSESPPQGFGNTDTQYF

j_call: TRBJ2-3
clone_size: few
v_call: TRBV7-6
cdr3_aa: CASSPRQGITDTQYF

j_call: TRBJ2-5
clone_size: many
v_call: TRBV28
cdr3_aa: CASSFGRLVETQYF

j_call: TRBJ2-3
clone_size: many
v_call: TRBV7-3
cdr3_aa: CASSLGTGRAQYF

j_call: TRBJ1-2
clone_size: few
v_call: TRBV3-1
cdr3_aa: CASSQSRTAGYTF

j_call: TRBJ2-3
clone_size: .
v_call: TRBV29-1
cdr3_aa: CSAQESTQYF

j_call: TRBJ1-3
clone_size: .
v_call: TRBV6-1
cdr3_aa: CASSPGQGISGNTIYF

j_call: TRBJ2-2
clone_size: many
v_call: TRBV12-3/TRBV12-4
cdr3_aa: CASSSTLGAGDTGELFF

j_call: TRBJ2-3
clone_size: .
v_call: TRBV29-1
cdr3_aa: CSAPIAGVADTQYF

j_call: TRBJ1-1
clone_size: .
v_call: TRBV20-1
cdr3_aa: CSARGASSRDRKDEAFF

j_call: TRBJ2-5
clone_size: .
v_call: TRBV28
cdr3_aa: CASSLGFGAGEETQYF

j_call: TRBJ1-1
clone_size: .
v_call: TRBV12-3/TRBV12-4
cdr3_aa: CASSFRGHVTKAFF

j_call: TRBJ2-5
clone_size: .
v_call: TRBV20-1
cdr3_aa: CSARVRGVQETQYF

j_call: TRBJ2-7
clone_size: .
v_call: TRBV5-5
cdr3_aa: CASSLRQGPLSQQYF

j_call: TRBJ2-7
clone_size: many
v_call: TRBV6-1
cdr3_aa: CASRNRFYEQYF

j_call: TRBJ2-4
clone_size: .
v_call: TRBV18
cdr3_aa: CASSPPARAKNIQYF

j_call: TRBJ2-2
clone_size: .
v_call: TRBV7-9
cdr3_aa: CASRYSGQGRTGELFF

j_call: TRBJ1-1
clone_size: few
v_call: TRBV7-8
cdr3_aa: CASSLVGTGNTVAFF

j_call: TRBJ2-1
clone_size: .
v_call: TRBV4-2
cdr3_aa: CASSQGVTESSYNEQFF

j_call: TRBJ1-1
clone_size: many
v_call: TRBV7-2
cdr3_aa: CASSLGPGSTEAFF

j_call: TRBJ1-5
clone_size: .
v_call: TRBV19
cdr3_aa: CASSSRQGVTGQPQHF

j_call: TRBJ2-2
clone_size: few
v_call: TRBV4-2
cdr3_aa: CASRLSGRTGELFF

j_call: TRBJ2-1
clone_size: .
v_call: TRBV7-9
cdr3_aa: CASSGTSGIGGQFF

j_call: TRBJ2-5
clone_size: .
v_call: TRBV6-5
cdr3_aa: CASSYRSVALETQYF

j_call: TRBJ2-2
clone_size: few
v_call: TRBV3-1
cdr3_aa: CASSPRGRVTGELFF

j_call: TRBJ1-6
clone_size: .
v_call: TRBV28
cdr3_aa: CASRPGTYSPLHF

j_call: TRBJ2-1
clone_size: few
v_call: TRBV10-3
cdr3_aa: CAISERLAEGNEQFF

j_call: TRBJ2-1
clone_size: .
v_call: TRBV4-3
cdr3_aa: CASSLTGTGLNEQFF

j_call: TRBJ2-1
clone_size: many
v_call: TRBV2
cdr3_aa: CASRPGLAGWDEQFF

j_call: TRBJ2-6
clone_size: .
v_call: TRBV28
cdr3_aa: CASSSGGLAGANVLTF

j_call: TRBJ2-3
clone_size: many
v_call: TRBV28
cdr3_aa: CASSSSTTSGTDTQYF

j_call: TRBJ2-1
clone_size: .
v_call: TRBV28
cdr3_aa: CASSQPGGDNEQFF

j_call: TRBJ2-7
clone_size: few
v_call: TRBV20-1
cdr3_aa: CSARSGAASYEQYF

j_call: TRBJ2-7
clone_size: .
v_call: TRBV29-1
cdr3_aa: CSVESTSGRGLYEQYF

j_call: TRBJ2-1
clone_size: few
v_call: TRBV6-1
cdr3_aa: CASSPGQGALEQFF

j_call: TRBJ2-2
clone_size: few
v_call: TRBV7-6
cdr3_aa: CASSSRAGQVDTGELFF